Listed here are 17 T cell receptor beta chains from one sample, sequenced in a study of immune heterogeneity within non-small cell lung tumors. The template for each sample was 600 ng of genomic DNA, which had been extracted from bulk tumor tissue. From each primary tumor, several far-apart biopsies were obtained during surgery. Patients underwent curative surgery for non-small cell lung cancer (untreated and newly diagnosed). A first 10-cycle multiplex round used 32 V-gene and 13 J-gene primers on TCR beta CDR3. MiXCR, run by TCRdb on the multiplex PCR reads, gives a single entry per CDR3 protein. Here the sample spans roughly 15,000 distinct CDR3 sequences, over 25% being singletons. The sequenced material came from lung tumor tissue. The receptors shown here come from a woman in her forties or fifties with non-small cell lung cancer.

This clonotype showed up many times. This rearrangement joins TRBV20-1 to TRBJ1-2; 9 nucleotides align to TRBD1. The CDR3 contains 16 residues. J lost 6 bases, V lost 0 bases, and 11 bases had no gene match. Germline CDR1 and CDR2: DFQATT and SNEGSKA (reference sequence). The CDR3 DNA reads TGCAGTGCTAGAGATAGCCCCGGGACAGGGAACCATGGCTACACCTTC. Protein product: CSARDSPGTGNHGYTF.

The CDR3 spells CASSLISTDTQYF. DNA of the CDR3: TGTGCCAGCAGCTTAATTAGCACAGATACGCAGTATTTT. The rearrangement uses TRBV7-9 and TRBJ2-3; no firm D call. The CDR3 spans 13 residues. V was pared by 2 bases and J by 0 bases, with 3 bases between. Per germline, CDR1 SEHNR and CDR2 FQNEAQ (reference sequence).

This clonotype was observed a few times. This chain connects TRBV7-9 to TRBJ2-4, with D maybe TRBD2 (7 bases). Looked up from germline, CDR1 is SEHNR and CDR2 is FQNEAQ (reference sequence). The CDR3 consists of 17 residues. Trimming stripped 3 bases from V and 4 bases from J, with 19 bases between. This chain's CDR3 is CASSFGDGGAWKNIQYF. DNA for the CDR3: TGTGCCAGCAGCTTCGGGGATGGGGGGGCATGGAAAAACATTCAGTACTTC.

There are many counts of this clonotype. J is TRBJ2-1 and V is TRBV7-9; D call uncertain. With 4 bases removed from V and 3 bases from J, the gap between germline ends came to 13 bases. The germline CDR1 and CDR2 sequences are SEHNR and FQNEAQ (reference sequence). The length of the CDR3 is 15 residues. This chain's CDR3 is CASSSPGGRYNEQFF. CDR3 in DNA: TGTGCCAGCAGCTCGCCGGGCGGCCGCTACAATGAGCAGTTCTTC.

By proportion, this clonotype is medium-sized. The CDR3 coding sequence is TGTGCCAGTAGTATAGATCTACCATCTGGAACCACGTATGGCTACACCTTC. It specifies CASSIDLPSGTTYGYTF. This sequence joins TRBV19 and TRBJ1-2; no clear D gene. CDR3 size: 17 residues. Trimming took 0 bases from V and 5 from J, leaving 19 bases between them. Germline values: CDR1 LNHDA, CDR2 SQIVND (reference sequence).

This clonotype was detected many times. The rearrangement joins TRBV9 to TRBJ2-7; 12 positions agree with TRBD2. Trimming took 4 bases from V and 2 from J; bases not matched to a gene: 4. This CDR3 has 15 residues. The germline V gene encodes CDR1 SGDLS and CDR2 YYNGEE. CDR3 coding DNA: TGTGCCAGCAGCAGGACTAGCGGGGTCGCCTACGAGCAGTACTTC. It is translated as CASSRTSGVAYEQYF.

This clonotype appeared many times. The CDR3 bases are TGTGCCAGCAGTTTAGGACTAGTAGCGACCCAGTACTTC. Translated, it gives CASSLGLVATQYF. The V and J genes are TRBV12-3 or TRBV12-4 and TRBJ2-5; a possible D gene is TRBD2 (6 bases). The CDR3 runs to 13 residues. Trimming pared 1 base from V and 7 bases from J, leaving 10 bases between.

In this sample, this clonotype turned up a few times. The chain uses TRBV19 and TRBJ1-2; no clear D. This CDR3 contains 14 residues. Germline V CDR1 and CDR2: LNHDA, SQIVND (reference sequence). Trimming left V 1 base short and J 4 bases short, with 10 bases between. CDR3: CASSIGAGRYGYTF. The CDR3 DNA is TGTGCCAGTAGTATAGGGGCAGGCCGCTATGGCTACACCTTC.

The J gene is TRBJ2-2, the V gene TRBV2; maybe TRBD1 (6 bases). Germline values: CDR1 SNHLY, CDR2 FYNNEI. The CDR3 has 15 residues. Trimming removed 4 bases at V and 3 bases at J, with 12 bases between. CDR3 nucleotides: TGTGCCAGCAGTGGAGGGGGATGGGACACCGGGGAGCTGTTTTTT. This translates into CASSGGGWDTGELFF.

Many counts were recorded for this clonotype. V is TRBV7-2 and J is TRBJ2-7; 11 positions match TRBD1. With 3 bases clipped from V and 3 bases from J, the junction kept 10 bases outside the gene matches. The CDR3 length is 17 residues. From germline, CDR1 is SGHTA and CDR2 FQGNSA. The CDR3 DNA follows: TGTGCCAGCAGCTTTCACGCACCGGGACAGGGGGGCTACGAGCAGTACTTC. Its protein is CASSFHAPGQGGYEQYF.

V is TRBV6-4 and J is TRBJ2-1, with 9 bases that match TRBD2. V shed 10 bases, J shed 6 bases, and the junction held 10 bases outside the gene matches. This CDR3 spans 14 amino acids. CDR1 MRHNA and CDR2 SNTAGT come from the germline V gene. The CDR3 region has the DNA TGTGCCACGGGCGGGGGGGGGGCTTTCAATGAGCAGTTCTTC. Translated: CATGGGGAFNEQFF.

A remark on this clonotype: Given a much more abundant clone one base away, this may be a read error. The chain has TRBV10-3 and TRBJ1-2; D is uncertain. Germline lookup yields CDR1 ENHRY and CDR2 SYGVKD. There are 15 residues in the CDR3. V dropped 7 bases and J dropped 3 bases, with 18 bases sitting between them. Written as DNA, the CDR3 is TGTGCCATCAACTCATTCCCTGAGAGGGACTATGGCTACACCTTC. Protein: CAINSFPERDYGYTF.

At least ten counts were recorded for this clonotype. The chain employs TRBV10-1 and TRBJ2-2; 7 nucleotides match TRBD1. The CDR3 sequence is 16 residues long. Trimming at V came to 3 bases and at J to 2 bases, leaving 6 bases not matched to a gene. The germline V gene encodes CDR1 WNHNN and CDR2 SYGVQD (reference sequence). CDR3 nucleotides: TGCGCCAGCAGTGATGTGGCAGGGGGTAACACCGGGGAGCTGTTTTTT. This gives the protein CASSDVAGGNTGELFF.

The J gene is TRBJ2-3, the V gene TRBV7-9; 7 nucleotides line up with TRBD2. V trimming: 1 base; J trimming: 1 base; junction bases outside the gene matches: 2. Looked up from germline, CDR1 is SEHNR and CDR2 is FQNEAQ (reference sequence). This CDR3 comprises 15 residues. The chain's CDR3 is CASSLGLAGTDTQYF. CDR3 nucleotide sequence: TGTGCCAGCAGCTTAGGTCTAGCGGGCACAGATACGCAGTATTTT.

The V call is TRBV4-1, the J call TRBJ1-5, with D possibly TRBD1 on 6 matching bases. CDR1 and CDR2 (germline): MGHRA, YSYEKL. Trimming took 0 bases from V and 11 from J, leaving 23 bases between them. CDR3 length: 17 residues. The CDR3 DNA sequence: TGCGCCAGCAGCCAAGAATCCGGAGGAGGGGGGCCAAGGGCCCAGCATTTT. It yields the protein CASSQESGGGGPRAQHF.

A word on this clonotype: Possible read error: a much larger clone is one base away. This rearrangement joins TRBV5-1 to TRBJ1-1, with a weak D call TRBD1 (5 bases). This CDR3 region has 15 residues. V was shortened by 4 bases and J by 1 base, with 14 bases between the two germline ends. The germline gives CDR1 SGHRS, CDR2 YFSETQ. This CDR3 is CASSVTGAANTEAFF. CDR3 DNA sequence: TGCGCCAGCAGCGTAACCGGGGCAGCGAACACTGAAGCTTTCTTT.

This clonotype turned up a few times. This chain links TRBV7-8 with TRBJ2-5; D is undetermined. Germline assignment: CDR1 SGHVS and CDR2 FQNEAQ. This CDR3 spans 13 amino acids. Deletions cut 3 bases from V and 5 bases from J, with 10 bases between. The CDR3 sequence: CASSFKVRETQYF. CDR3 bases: TGTGCCAGCAGCTTCAAGGTCCGGGAGACCCAGTACTTC.